The rows below give T cell receptor beta chains drawn from one sample of a study of post-analysis software for immune sequencing data. TCRdb called the PCR reads again in MiXCR, with one record for every CDR3 protein. The sample lists hundreds of thousands of distinct CDR3 sequences; approximately 59% were seen once. Sequenced sample: blood. These receptors all stem from a girl aged 2-10 years with multiple sclerosis. CDR3s include the opening cysteine and the closing phenylalanine or tryptophan. The order of the fields is CDR3 protein, CDR3 DNA, D gene, J gene, V gene, clone size. A D gene is named only where the DNA matches it firmly. Size tells how often a clone was seen (once, few, many) or the class of an expanded clone, and some rows leave it out.

CSGVRNSLGDTQYF,TGCAGTGGAGTTCGGAACAGTCTGGGGGATACGCAGTATTTT,-,TRBJ2-3,TRBV20-1,-
CSASGSGPDTQYF,TGCAGTGCTAGCGGGAGCGGACCAGATACGCAGTATTTT,-,TRBJ2-3,TRBV20-1,-
CASSLGRAEQYF,TGTGCCAGCAGTTTAGGCAGGGCCGAGCAGTACTTC,-,TRBJ2-7,TRBV12-3/TRBV12-4,-
CSVEIQGEQYF,TGCAGCGTTGAAATCCAGGGCGAGCAGTACTTC,-,TRBJ2-7,TRBV29-1,-
CASSWVMNTEAFF,TGTGCCAGCAGTTGGGTCATGAACACTGAAGCTTTCTTT,-,TRBJ1-1,TRBV12-3/TRBV12-4,-
CASSFGLAAYEQYF,TGTGCCAGCAGCTTCGGGCTAGCGGCCTACGAGCAGTACTTC,TRBD2,TRBJ2-7,TRBV7-9,-
CASSQAYRARAFF,TGTGCCAGCAGCCAAGCCTACAGGGCTCGGGCTTTCTTT,-,TRBJ1-1,TRBV4-2,-
CASSSRSLTQGAFTF,TGTGCCAGCAGCTCCAGATCACTCACTCAGGGGGCATTCACCTTC,TRBD1,TRBJ1-2,TRBV7-2,-
CASSQMGGSTDTQYF,TGCGCCAGCAGCCAAATGGGAGGGAGCACAGATACGCAGTATTTT,TRBD2,TRBJ2-3,TRBV4-3,few
CASSRLTGQGTETQYF,TGTGCCAGCAGTCGCCTAACGGGACAGGGGACGGAGACCCAGTACTTC,TRBD1,TRBJ2-5,TRBV12-3/TRBV12-4,few
CASSPPVPNEQFF,TGCGCCAGCAGTCCCCCAGTCCCCAATGAGCAGTTCTTC,-,TRBJ2-1,TRBV5-1,-
CASSFPGRSEQFF,TGTGCCAGCAGTTTCCCAGGGCGGAGTGAGCAGTTCTTC,-,TRBJ2-1,TRBV12-3/TRBV12-4,-
CSVRSSGGETQYF,TGCAGCGTTCGGTCTAGCGGAGGGGAGACCCAGTACTTC,TRBD2,TRBJ2-5,TRBV29-1,-
CSVQPKETQYF,TGCAGCGTTCAACCCAAAGAGACCCAGTACTTC,-,TRBJ2-5,TRBV29-1,few
CASRAGLLNTEAFF,TGTGCCAGCAGAGCGGGACTCTTGAACACTGAAGCTTTCTTT,-,TRBJ1-1,TRBV12-3/TRBV12-4,-
CASTSSRISYNEQFF,TGTGCCAGCACTTCCTCTAGAATTTCCTACAATGAACAGTTCTTC,-,TRBJ2-1,TRBV2,-
CASRSWAYSNQPQHF,TGTGCCAGCAGAAGTTGGGCTTATAGCAATCAGCCCCAGCATTTT,-,TRBJ1-5,TRBV28,-
CSARDFERGTDTQYF,TGCAGTGCTAGAGATTTCGAGCGGGGCACAGATACGCAGTATTTT,-,TRBJ2-3,TRBV20-1,once
CATSDRTGGEDEQFF,TGTGCCACCAGTGACCGGACAGGGGGCGAGGATGAGCAGTTCTTC,TRBD1,TRBJ2-1,TRBV24-1,-
CASSQEVPGQRQETQYF,TGTGCCAGCAGCCAAGAAGTCCCCGGACAGAGGCAAGAGACCCAGTACTTC,-,TRBJ2-5,TRBV14,-
CASSLQGLPLETQYF,TGTGCCAGCAGTCTACAGGGACTGCCTTTGGAGACCCAGTACTTC,-,TRBJ2-5,TRBV6-6,-
CASSDSNSGANVLTF,TGTGCCAGCAGTGACTCAAACTCTGGGGCCAACGTCCTGACTTTC,-,TRBJ2-6,TRBV6-4,few
CASSSTTSGRKHEQFF,TGTGCCAGCAGTTCTACCACTAGCGGGAGAAAGCATGAGCAGTTCTTC,TRBD2,TRBJ2-1,TRBV12-3/TRBV12-4,few
CASTTVGNRETQYF,TGTGCCAGCACCACTGTGGGGAATCGAGAGACCCAGTACTTC,-,TRBJ2-5,TRBV12-3/TRBV12-4,few
CSSAEFAETCGYTF,TGCAGTAGTGCGGAGTTTGCCGAGACCTGTGGCTACACCTTC,-,TRBJ1-2,TRBV20-1,-
CASSLAGTSGREAYEQYF,TGCGCCAGCAGCCTAGCCGGGACTAGCGGGAGGGAGGCCTACGAGCAGTACTTC,TRBD2,TRBJ2-7,TRBV5-1,-
CASGRSAVGIETQYF,TGCGCCAGCGGAAGGTCAGCGGTGGGGATTGAGACCCAGTACTTC,-,TRBJ2-5,TRBV10-1,-
CASSRGQEYNEQFF,TGTGCCAGCAGCCGCGGACAGGAATACAATGAGCAGTTCTTC,TRBD1,TRBJ2-1,TRBV7-6,-
CASSLDRGMGEQFF,TGTGCCAGCAGCTTAGACAGGGGAATGGGTGAGCAGTTCTTC,TRBD1,TRBJ2-1,TRBV5-6,once
CAISDTGQGGYEQYF,TGTGCCATCAGTGATACGGGACAGGGAGGATACGAGCAGTACTTC,TRBD1,TRBJ2-7,TRBV10-3,-
CASSLGHQNEKLFF,TGTGCCAGCAGTTTGGGGCACCAGAATGAAAAACTGTTTTTT,-,TRBJ1-4,TRBV12-3/TRBV12-4,-
CASSPPQSPGGTQYF,TGTGCCAGCAGCCCTCCGCAGAGCCCGGGGGGGACCCAGTACTTC,TRBD2,TRBJ2-5,TRBV6-5,few
CASLKSHTSEYF,TGTGCCAGCTTGAAAAGTCACACGTCGGAGTACTTC,-,TRBJ2-7,TRBV25-1,-
CASSPKFPHEQYF,TGTGCCAGCTCTCCCAAGTTTCCCCACGAGCAGTACTTC,-,TRBJ2-7,TRBV18,-
CASSPTTGMNTEAFF,TGTGCCAGCTCACCCACAACAGGGATGAACACTGAAGCTTTCTTT,-,TRBJ1-1,TRBV18,few
CASSPRLAGADYEQFF,TGTGCCAGCAGCCCGAGACTAGCGGGAGCTGATTATGAGCAGTTCTTC,TRBD2,TRBJ2-1,TRBV3-1,-
CASSSTGAIYEQYF,TGTGCCAGCAGTTCGACAGGGGCGATCTACGAGCAGTACTTC,TRBD1,TRBJ2-7,TRBV12-3/TRBV12-4,-
CAISEERAGSTDTQYF,TGTGCCATCAGTGAGGAACGAGCGGGTAGCACAGATACGCAGTATTTT,-,TRBJ2-3,TRBV10-3,once
CATSSFFETDRDQPQHF,TGTGCCACCAGCAGTTTTTTCGAGACAGACCGAGATCAGCCCCAGCATTTT,-,TRBJ1-5,TRBV15,-
CSAPRRGGETQYF,TGCAGTGCTCCCCGGCGGGGGGGAGAGACCCAGTACTTC,TRBD2,TRBJ2-5,TRBV20-1,-